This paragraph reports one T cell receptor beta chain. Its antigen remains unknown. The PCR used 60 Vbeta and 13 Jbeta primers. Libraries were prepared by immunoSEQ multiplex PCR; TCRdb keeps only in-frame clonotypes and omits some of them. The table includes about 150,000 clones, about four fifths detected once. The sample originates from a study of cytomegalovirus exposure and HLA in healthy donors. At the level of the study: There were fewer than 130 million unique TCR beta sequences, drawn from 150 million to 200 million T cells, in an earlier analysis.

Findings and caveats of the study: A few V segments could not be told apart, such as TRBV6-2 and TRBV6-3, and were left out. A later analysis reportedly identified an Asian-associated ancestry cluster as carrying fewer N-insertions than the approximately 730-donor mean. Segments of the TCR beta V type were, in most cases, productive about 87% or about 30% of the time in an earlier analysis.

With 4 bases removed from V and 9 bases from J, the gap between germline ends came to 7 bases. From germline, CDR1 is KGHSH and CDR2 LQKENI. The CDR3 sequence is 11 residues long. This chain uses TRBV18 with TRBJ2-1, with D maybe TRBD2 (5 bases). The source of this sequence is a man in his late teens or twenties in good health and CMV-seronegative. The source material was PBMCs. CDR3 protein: CASSREREQFF. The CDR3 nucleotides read TGTGCCAGCTCACGGGAGCGTGAGCAGTTCTTC.